This T cell receptor (beta chain) was recovered during a study of T-cell reconstitution after alpha-beta-depleted transplantation in children. This clonotype has a handful of counts. CDR1 and CDR2 (germline): SGHDT, YYEEEE. V lost 2 bases and J 2 bases, leaving 17 bases between the germline ends. This CDR3 comprises 17 residues. For TCRbeta, the library was prepared with unique molecular identifiers. One entry per CDR3 protein, called by TCRdb with MiXCR from the PCR reads. The repertoire has some 550,000 distinct CDR3 sequences, around 16% of them found once; the top ten carry over 3%. This rearrangement joins TRBV5-6 to TRBJ1-5; D is uncertain. The sequence came from a human donor who donated a stem cell graft to a child with acute lymphoblastic leukemia. Material: PBMCs from the stem cell graft donor, obtained from the stem cell graft. Here the CDR3 DNA reads TGTGCCAGCAGCTTCCGGACGGTGGGTCTGGGCAATCAGCCCCAGCATTTT. Translation gives CASSFRTVGLGNQPQHF.